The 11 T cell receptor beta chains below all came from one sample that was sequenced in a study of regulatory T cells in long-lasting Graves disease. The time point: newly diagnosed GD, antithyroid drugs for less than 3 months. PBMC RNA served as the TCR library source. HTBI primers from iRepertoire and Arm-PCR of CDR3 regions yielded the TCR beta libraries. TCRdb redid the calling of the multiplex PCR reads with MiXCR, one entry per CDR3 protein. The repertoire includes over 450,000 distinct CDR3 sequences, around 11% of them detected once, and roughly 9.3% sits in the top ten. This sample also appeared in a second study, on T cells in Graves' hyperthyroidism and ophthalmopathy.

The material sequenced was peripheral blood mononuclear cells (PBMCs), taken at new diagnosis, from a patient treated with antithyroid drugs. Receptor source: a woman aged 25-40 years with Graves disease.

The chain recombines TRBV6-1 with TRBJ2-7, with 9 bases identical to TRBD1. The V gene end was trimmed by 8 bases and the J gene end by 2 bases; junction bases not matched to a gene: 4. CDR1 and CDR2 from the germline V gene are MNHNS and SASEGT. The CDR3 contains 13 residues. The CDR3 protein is CASLWTGAYEQYF. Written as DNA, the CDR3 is TGTGCCAGCTTGTGGACAGGGGCCTACGAGCAGTACTTC.

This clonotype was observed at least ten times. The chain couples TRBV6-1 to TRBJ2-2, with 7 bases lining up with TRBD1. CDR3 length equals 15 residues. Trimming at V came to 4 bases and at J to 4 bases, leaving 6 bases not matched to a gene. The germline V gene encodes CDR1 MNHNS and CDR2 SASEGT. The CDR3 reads CASSVTGKVTGELFF. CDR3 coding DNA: TGTGCCAGCAGTGTGACAGGGAAGGTCACCGGGGAGCTGTTTTTT.

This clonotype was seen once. The CDR3 loop is CASRDTGTGGDEQFF. DNA of the CDR3: TGTGCCAGCAGAGATACCGGGACAGGTGGAGATGAGCAGTTCTTC. The chain employs TRBV6-1 and TRBJ2-1; 8 nucleotides align to TRBD1. Germline trimming cut 6 bases from V and 8 bases from J; bases unmatched to any gene: 12. Per germline, CDR1 MNHNS and CDR2 SASEGT. The CDR3 length is 15 residues.

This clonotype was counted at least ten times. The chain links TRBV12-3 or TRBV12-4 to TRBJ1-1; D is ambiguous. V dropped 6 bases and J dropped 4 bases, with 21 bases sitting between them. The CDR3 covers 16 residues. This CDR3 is CASSSVMVLAGTEAFF. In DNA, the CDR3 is TGTGCCAGCAGCTCGGTGATGGTCCTCGCTGGCACTGAAGCTTTCTTT.

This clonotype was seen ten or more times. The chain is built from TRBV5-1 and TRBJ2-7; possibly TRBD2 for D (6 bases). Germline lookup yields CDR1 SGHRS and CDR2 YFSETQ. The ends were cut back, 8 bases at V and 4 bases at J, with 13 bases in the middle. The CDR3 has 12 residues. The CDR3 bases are TGCGCCAGTGGGGAGGCAGCTTACGAGCAGTACTTC. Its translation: CASGEAAYEQYF. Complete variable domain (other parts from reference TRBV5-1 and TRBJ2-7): KAGVTQTPRYLIKTRGQQVTLSCSPISGHRSVSWYQQTPGQGLQFLFEYFSETQRNKGNFPGRFSGRQFSNSRSEMNVSTLELGDSALYLCASGEAAYEQYFGPGTRLTVT.

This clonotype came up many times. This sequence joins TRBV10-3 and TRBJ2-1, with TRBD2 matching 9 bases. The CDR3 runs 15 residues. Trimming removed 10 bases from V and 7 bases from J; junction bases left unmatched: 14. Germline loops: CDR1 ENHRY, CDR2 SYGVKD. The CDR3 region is CATHPVAGVMNEQFF. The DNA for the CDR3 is TGTGCCACCCACCCCGTAGCGGGAGTGATGAATGAGCAGTTCTTC.

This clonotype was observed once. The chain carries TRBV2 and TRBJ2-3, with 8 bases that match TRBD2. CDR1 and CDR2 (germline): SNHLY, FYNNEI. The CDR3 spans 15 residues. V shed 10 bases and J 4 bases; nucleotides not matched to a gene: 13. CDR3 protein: CATTPGGGVADTQYF. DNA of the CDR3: TGTGCCACCACCCCGGGGGGGGGAGTGGCAGATACGCAGTATTTT.

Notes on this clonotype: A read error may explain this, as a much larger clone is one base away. The DNA for the CDR3 is TGTGCCAGTAGTAGGACAGGGGGTTTCTATGGCTACACCTTC. The encoded protein is CASSRTGGFYGYTF. J is TRBJ1-2 and V is TRBV19; TRBD1 aligns across 10 bases. CDR3 length equals 14 residues. J was trimmed by 4 bases and V by 4 bases; bases with no gene match: 3. The germline V gene encodes CDR1 LNHDA and CDR2 SQIVND (reference sequence). Complete variable domain (other parts from reference TRBV19 and TRBJ1-2): DGGITQSPKYLFRKEGQNVTLSCEQNLNHDAMYWYRQDPGQGLRLIYYSQIVNDFQKGDIAEGYSVSREKKESFPLTVTSAQKNPTAFYLCASSRTGGFYGYTFGSGTRLTVV.

This chain's CDR3 is CASSDPGSNEKLFF. Here the CDR3 DNA reads TGCGCCAGCAGTGACCCCGGCAGTAATGAAAAACTGTTTTTT. The chain employs TRBV10-2 and TRBJ1-4; D unresolved. V dropped 3 bases and J dropped 4 bases, with 9 bases sitting between them. This CDR3 is 14 amino acids long. Germline V gene data show CDR1 as WSHSY and CDR2 as SAAADI.

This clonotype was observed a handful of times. In DNA, the CDR3 is TGTGCCAGCAGAGGACCCCCTCTTGGCGAGCAGTACTTC. Translated: CASRGPPLGEQYF. J is TRBJ2-7 and V is TRBV28; no clear D. CDR1 and CDR2 (germline): MDHEN, SYDVKM. The CDR3 loop spans 13 amino acids. V was pared by 6 bases and J by 6 bases, with 15 bases between.

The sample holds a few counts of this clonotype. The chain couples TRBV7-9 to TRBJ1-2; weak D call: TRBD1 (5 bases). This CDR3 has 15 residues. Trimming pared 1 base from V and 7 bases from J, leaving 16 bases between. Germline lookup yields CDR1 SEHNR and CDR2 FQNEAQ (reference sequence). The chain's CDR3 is CASSLVQGVTGGYTF. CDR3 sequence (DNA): TGTGCCAGCAGCTTAGTTCAGGGAGTAACGGGTGGCTACACCTTC.